The 15 T cell receptor beta chains in this list originate from one sample, sequenced in a study of cytomegalovirus exposure and HLA in healthy donors. The PCR used 60 Vbeta and 13 Jbeta primers. This table comes from immunoSEQ multiplex PCR, and its TCRdb copy is limited to in-frame clones, with some not included. The sample has around 150,000 clones, about 75% seen once. The material sequenced was PBMCs. The receptors here all came from a woman aged 25 to 45 in good health and CMV-seronegative.

V and J are TRBV27 and TRBJ1-5; the D gene is possibly TRBD1 (5 bases). This CDR3 contains 13 residues. CDR1 is MNHEY, CDR2 SMNVEV, per germline (reference sequence). V lost 7 bases to trimming and J lost 3 bases, with 10 bases between them. The CDR3 bases are TGTGCCAGCAACAGGAAATCCAATCAGCCCCAGCATTTT. It yields the protein CASNRKSNQPQHF.

This rearrangement joins TRBV11-3 to TRBJ2-5; a possible D gene is TRBD2 (6 bases). The CDR3 spans 14 residues. The V gene's germline CDR1 is SGHNT and CDR2 YENEEA. Trimming removed 3 bases at V and 2 bases at J, with 10 bases between. CDR3 residues: CASSFRGIQETQYF. CDR3 DNA sequence: TGTGCCAGCAGCTTTCGGGGGATTCAAGAGACCCAGTACTTC.

This sequence joins TRBV7-3 and TRBJ2-1; TRBD2 aligns across 10 bases. CDR1 SGHTA and CDR2 FQGTGA come from the germline V gene. The CDR3 runs 15 residues. The V gene end was trimmed by 2 bases and the J gene end by 9 bases; junction bases not matched to a gene: 7. The CDR3 here is CASSLSSGGAIEQFF. The CDR3 DNA reads as TGTGCCAGCAGCTTATCCAGCGGGGGGGCAATTGAGCAGTTCTTC. Using reference TRBV7-3 and TRBJ2-1 for the parts outside the CDR3, the full variable domain is GAGVSQTPSNKVTEKGKYVELRCDPISGHTALYWYRQSLGQGPEFLIYFQGTGAADDSGLPNDRFFAVRPEGSVSTLKIQRTERGDSAVYLCASSLSSGGAIEQFFGPGTRLTVL.

The chain couples TRBV7-2 to TRBJ1-5; D remains unclear. Per the germline V gene, CDR1 is SGHTA and CDR2 is FQGNSA. V lost 5 bases and J 7 bases, leaving 12 bases between the germline ends. This CDR3 has 13 residues. The CDR3 is CASSAQAGQPQHF. Here the CDR3 DNA reads TGTGCCAGCAGCGCTCAAGCGGGACAGCCCCAGCATTTT.

The chain employs TRBV7-2 and TRBJ1-2, with 8 nucleotides matching TRBD1. CDR1 SGHTA and CDR2 FQGNSA come from the germline V gene. The ends lost 6 bases at V and 8 bases at J; junction bases unmatched: 8. The CDR3 spans 13 residues. The CDR3, as DNA: TGTGCCAGCAGACCTCCGGGACAGGCAGGCTACACCTTC. It is translated as CASRPPGQAGYTF.

V and J are TRBV6-5 and TRBJ1-6; D is ambiguous. This CDR3 region has 15 residues. V dropped 0 bases and J dropped 6 bases, with 9 bases sitting between them. CDR1 is MNHEY and CDR2 is SVGAGI in the germline V gene. CDR3 DNA sequence: TGTGCCAGCAGTTACTCGTGGAGAGGTAATTCACCCCTCCACTTT. It specifies CASSYSWRGNSPLHF.

J is TRBJ1-2 and V is TRBV19, with TRBD1 as a possible D gene (6 bases). CDR1 and CDR2 (germline): LNHDA, SQIVND (reference sequence). CDR3 length: 13 amino acids. Trimming took 3 bases from V and 8 from J, leaving 13 bases between them. The CDR3 reads CASSITGMEGYTF. The CDR3 DNA reads TGTGCCAGTAGTATCACAGGGATGGAAGGCTACACCTTC. Complete variable domain (other parts from reference TRBV19 and TRBJ1-2): DGGITQSPKYLFRKEGQNVTLSCEQNLNHDAMYWYRQDPGQGLRLIYYSQIVNDFQKGDIAEGYSVSREKKESFPLTVTSAQKNPTAFYLCASSITGMEGYTFGSGTRLTVV.

Concerning this clone: Other DNA sequences in the same sample also yield this CDR3. This chain connects TRBV15 to TRBJ2-1; tentative D call: TRBD2 (5 bases). CDR1 LNHNV and CDR2 YYDKDF come from the germline V gene (reference sequence). The CDR3 is 15 amino acids. V dropped 0 bases and J dropped 2 bases, with 8 bases sitting between them. The CDR3, as DNA: TGTGCCACCAGCAGAGATTCCGGGACCTACAATGAGCAGTTCTTC. It encodes CATSRDSGTYNEQFF.

This clone has only a few counts. The chain carries TRBV2 and TRBJ1-5; 9 bases line up with TRBD1. The ends lost 6 bases at V and 7 bases at J; junction bases unmatched: 1. Germline CDR1 is SNHLY and CDR2 is FYNNEI. The CDR3 is 12 residues long. The CDR3 bases are TGTGCCAGCAGAACAGGGGGCCAGCCCCAGCATTTT. Protein sequence: CASRTGGQPQHF.

The rearrangement uses TRBV7-9 and TRBJ1-2; D is ambiguous. The CDR3 length is 13 residues. Germline V gives CDR1 SEHNR, CDR2 FQNEAQ (reference sequence). Trimming removed 5 bases at V and 3 bases at J, with 10 bases between. The CDR3 DNA reads TGTGCCAGCAGCGGGCAGGTAGACTATGGCTACACCTTC. Its protein is CASSGQVDYGYTF.

The CDR3 sequence: CASSPVGETEAFF. The CDR3 region has the DNA TGTGCCAGCAGCCCCGTCGGGGAAACTGAAGCTTTCTTT. The V and J genes are TRBV5-4 and TRBJ1-1; D ambiguous. The CDR3 covers 13 residues. Deletions cut 4 bases from V and 5 bases from J, with 12 bases between. Per germline, CDR1 SGHNT and CDR2 YYREEE (reference sequence). The variable domain in full, with the rest retrieved from reference TRBV5-4 and TRBJ1-1, is ETGVTQSPTHLIKTRGQQVTLRCSSQSGHNTVSWYQQALGQGPQFIFQYYREEENGRGNFPPRFSGLQFPNYSSELNVNALELDDSALYLCASSPVGETEAFFGQGTRLTVV.

The chain carries TRBV19 and TRBJ1-6; the match to TRBD1 covers 7 bases. The CDR3 totals 15 residues. CDR1 and CDR2 (germline): LNHDA, SQIVND (reference sequence). The V segment lost 8 bases and the J segment 7 bases; nucleotides outside the gene matches: 11. Here the CDR3 reads CASATMGQRNSPLHF. The CDR3 DNA sequence: TGTGCCAGTGCGACCATGGGACAGCGGAATTCACCCCTCCACTTT. Based on the CDR3 plus reference TRBV19 and TRBJ1-6, the full variable domain is DGGITQSPKYLFRKEGQNVTLSCEQNLNHDAMYWYRQDPGQGLRLIYYSQIVNDFQKGDIAEGYSVSREKKESFPLTVTSAQKNPTAFYLCASATMGQRNSPLHFGNGTRLTVT.

The table lists this clone with a count of one. V is TRBV18 and J is TRBJ2-1; 9 bases map to TRBD1. Germline V gene lookup returns CDR1 KGHSH and CDR2 LQKENI. V trimming: 3 bases; J trimming: 6 bases; junction bases outside the gene matches: 6. The CDR3 spans 15 residues. This chain's CDR3 is CASSPPGTGINEQFF. For the CDR3, the DNA is TGTGCCAGCTCACCGCCCGGGACAGGGATCAATGAGCAGTTCTTC.

CDR3 coding DNA: TGTGCCAGCAGCTTCGTGCGGACAGACTATGGCTACACCTTC. Residues: CASSFVRTDYGYTF. V is TRBV7-2 and J is TRBJ1-2, with D maybe TRBD1 (6 bases). The CDR3 sequence is 14 residues long. Trimming pared 3 bases from V and 3 bases from J, leaving 11 bases between. Germline V gene data show CDR1 as SGHTA and CDR2 as FQGNSA.

The genes are TRBV19 and TRBJ2-2; D might be TRBD2 (6 bases). V lost 7 bases and J 3 bases, leaving 12 bases between the germline ends. This CDR3 is 14 amino acids long. Germline V CDR1 and CDR2: LNHDA, SQIVND (reference sequence). The CDR3 region has the DNA TGTGCCAGTACTCCGGGACTTTACACCGGGGAGCTGTTTTTT. It specifies CASTPGLYTGELFF.